A single sample gave rise to the 18 T cell receptor beta chains below, sequenced in a study of T cells in women clearing cervical HPV infection (dated by TCRdb to between 2018 and 2020). The method behind the library was the immunoSEQ multiplex PCR assay. What TCRdb holds here is the immuneACCESS table cut down to in-frame rearrangements. Part of the clones is not present; checked against another copy, under half of the missing clones reflect an unresolved V gene, and the others are unexplained. The sample's table lists a count of about 26,000 clones. Over 8.5% of the sample lies in the top ten. The sequencing input was blood buffy coat. The receptor source for this set is a woman aged 18-70 years with a cervical HPV16 infection that either progressed to CIN3+ or cleared (not recorded which).

Remarks on this clone: The read ends 3 residues early relative to the CDR3; the germline J gene fills the gap. V gene TRBV2 combines with J gene TRBJ1-3; the D is unclear. V lost 3 bases and J 0 bases, leaving 9 bases between the germline ends. Per germline, CDR1 SNHLY and CDR2 FYNNEI. The CDR3 sequence is 15 residues long. The DNA read from the CDR3 is TGTGCCAGCAGTGAGCGGCCCGGCTCTGGAAACACC. It translates to CASSERPGSGNT. The entire CDR3 protein is CASSERPGSGNTIYF.

Comment on this clone: The read falls 3 residues short of the CDR3 end, and the missing part is taken from the germline J gene. The rearrangement links TRBV20-1 to TRBJ2-3; D may be TRBD2 (6 bases). The CDR3 covers 13 residues. Germline V gene sequence: CDR1 DFQATT, CDR2 SNEGSKA (reference sequence). The sequenced CDR3 bases are TGCAGTGCTCCTACAGGACCGGGGGAGACG. This sequence encodes CSAPTGPGET. The entire CDR3 sequence reads CSAPTGPGETQYF.

Details on this clone: The read ends 3 residues early relative to the CDR3; the germline J gene fills the gap. This sequence joins TRBV6-2 or TRBV6-3 and TRBJ1-2, with 9 positions matching TRBD1. CDR3 length equals 17 residues. The germline CDR1 and CDR2 sequences are MNHEY and SVGEGT. V trimming: 4 bases; J trimming: 7 bases; junction bases outside the gene matches: 16. The CDR3 loop reads CASSSMDRGVAEGGYTF. CDR3 DNA (partial): TGTGCCAGCAGTTCGATGGACAGGGGCGTGGCGGAGGGTGGC.

Concerning this clone: From the germline J gene comes the end of the CDR3, since the read stops 3 residues before it. The V gene is TRBV11-2, the J gene TRBJ2-5; D is ambiguous. Germline CDR1 SGHAT, CDR2 FQNNGV. The CDR3 is 12 amino acids. V was trimmed by 6 bases and J by 1 base, leaving 6 bases between them. CDR3 loop: CASRAVQETQYF. Incomplete CDR3 DNA: TGTGCCAGCAGGGCAGTCCAAGAGACC.

A word on this clone: Sequencing ends 3 residues short of the CDR3 end; the germline J gene provides the rest. The chain carries TRBV5-5 and TRBJ2-5; D possibly corresponds to TRBD2 (5 bases). Germline V CDR1 and CDR2: SGHKS, YYEKEE (reference sequence). The CDR3 extends over 14 amino acids. Trimming cost V 1 base and J 1 base, with 8 bases left between them. The sequenced CDR3 bases are TGTGCCAGCAGCTTGAGAGGGTTCCAAGAGACC. This codes for CASSLRGFQET. The complete CDR3 sequence is CASSLRGFQETQYF.

Comment on this clone: With the read ending 3 residues before the CDR3 end, the germline J gene is used to fill in that end. The chain carries TRBV19 and TRBJ1-1, with D possibly being TRBD1 (5 bases). Looked up from germline, CDR1 is LNHDA and CDR2 is SQIVND (reference sequence). The CDR3 sequence is 14 residues long. Trimming removed 7 bases at V and 4 bases at J, with 16 bases between. The covered CDR3 bases are TGTGCCAGTAACAATGGCTGGGGGGGCACTGAA. Translating it yields CASNNGWGGTE. The whole CDR3 protein is CASNNGWGGTEAFF.

About this clone: The CDR3 end is not reached by the read, which stops 3 residues before it; the germline J gene fills it in. The gene calls are TRBV7-2 and TRBJ2-2; tentatively, D is TRBD2 (6 bases). CDR1 and CDR2 from the germline V gene are SGHTA and FQGNSA. The V end lost 8 bases, the J end lost 6 bases, and 13 bases lay between the germline ends. The CDR3 consists of 13 residues. The part of the CDR3 DNA that was read is TGTGCCAGCTCGAGTTGGGGGGCCGGGGAG. Amino acid sequence: CASSSWGAGE. The CDR3 reads in full as CASSSWGAGELFF.

To note about this clone: The read is 3 residues too short to cover the CDR3 end, so that end is filled in from the germline J gene. The chain uses TRBV19 and TRBJ1-1; TRBD1 might be the D (5 bases). Germline CDR1 is LNHDA and CDR2 is SQIVND (reference sequence). Trimming left V 3 bases short and J 0 bases short, with 8 bases between. The CDR3 is made up of 14 amino acids. CDR3 DNA, as far as it was read: TGTGCCAGTAGTATCCGGGGGGTGAACACTGAA. Translation: CASSIRGVNTE. In full, the CDR3 reads CASSIRGVNTEAFF.

The CDR3 protein is CASSGQYLNEKLFF. CDR3 DNA (partial): TGTGCCAGCAGTGGACAGTACCTTAATGAAAAG. The chain employs TRBV7-9 and TRBJ2-2; weak D call: TRBD1 (6 bases). The read stops 3 residues short of the end of the CDR3; the missing end is completed from the germline J gene. The CDR3 is made up of 14 amino acids. Germline assignment: CDR1 SEHNR and CDR2 FQNEAQ (reference sequence).

Concerning this clone itself: The CDR3 is cut off 3 residues early in the read; its end comes from the germline J gene. The gene calls are TRBV18 and TRBJ2-2, with D possibly matching TRBD1 (5 bases). The CDR3 totals 13 residues. V was pared by 2 bases and J by 7 bases, with 8 bases between. Germline V gives CDR1 KGHSH, CDR2 LQKENI. CDR3 DNA, as far as it was read: TGTGCCAGCTCACCAGGGGCCAGCGGGGAG. Translating it yields CASSPGASGE. The whole CDR3 sequence is CASSPGASGELFF.

Details on this clone: The read ends 3 residues shy of where the CDR3 ends; the end is completed using the germline J gene. The V gene is TRBV7-6, the J gene TRBJ1-5; D gene unclear. V shed 5 bases and J shed 0 bases, with 17 bases lying between them. The germline CDR1 and CDR2 sequences are SGHVS and FNYEAQ. The CDR3 runs to 17 residues. The CDR3 bases that were read are TGTGCCAGCAGCCCGTTTCTTGCAGGCCATAGCAATCAGCCC. It encodes CASSPFLAGHSNQP. The whole CDR3 protein reads CASSPFLAGHSNQPQHF.

With regard to this clone: From the germline J gene comes the end of the CDR3, since the read stops 3 residues before it. This chain uses TRBV19 with TRBJ2-2; possibly TRBD1 for D (5 bases). Germline lookup yields CDR1 LNHDA and CDR2 SQIVND (reference sequence). The CDR3 has 13 amino acids. The CDR3 loop is CASSTSGANVLFF. The covered CDR3 bases are TGTGCCAGTAGTACGTCTGGGGCCAACGTG.

With regard to this clone: Read coverage stops 3 residues before the CDR3 terminus; the germline J gene supplies the remainder. The chain carries TRBV12-3 or TRBV12-4 and TRBJ2-1; 13 bases are shared with TRBD2. After removal of 3 bases from V and 4 bases from J, the junction contained 0 bases not matched to a gene. This CDR3 contains 15 residues. The CDR3 is CASSLGLAGYNEQFF. The sequenced part of the CDR3 DNA is TGTGCCAGCAGTTTGGGACTAGCGGGATACAATGAG.

The DNA read from the CDR3 is TGTGCCAGCAGCTTTAGCGGGGGGGCTTCAGATACG. It codes for CASSFSGGASDT. Given in full, the CDR3 is CASSFSGGASDTQYF. The V gene is TRBV7-9, the J gene TRBJ2-3; 11 bases match TRBD2. The CDR3 end lies 3 residues beyond the end of the read and is filled in from the germline J gene. The CDR3 loop spans 15 amino acids. CDR1 and CDR2 (germline): SEHNR, FQNEAQ (reference sequence). V was pared by 3 bases and J by 4 bases, with 3 bases of the junction left unmatched.

Comment on this clone: From the germline J gene comes the end of the CDR3, since the read stops 3 residues before it. This chain connects TRBV29-1 to TRBJ2-7; 8 positions agree with TRBD1. After removal of 7 bases from V and 5 bases from J, the junction contained 4 bases not matched to a gene. Germline V CDR1 and CDR2: SQVTM, ANQGSEA. The CDR3 runs 11 residues. The CDR3 bases that were read are TGCAGCGGACGACAGGGGAACGAG. Residues: CSGRQGNE. The entire CDR3 is CSGRQGNEQYF.

To note about this clone: The read ends 3 residues before the CDR3 terminus; that terminus is restored from the germline J gene. This sequence joins TRBV29-1 and TRBJ2-2; 9 bases fit TRBD1. Germline loops: CDR1 SQVTM, CDR2 ANQGSEA. With 6 bases clipped from V and 5 bases from J, the junction kept 13 bases outside the gene matches. The CDR3 is 16 residues long. Incomplete CDR3 DNA: TGCAGCGTCACATCCTCCGGGACAGGGAGAACCGGGGAG. Translation gives CSVTSSGTGRTGE. The whole CDR3 sequence is CSVTSSGTGRTGELFF.

Details on this clone: The read terminates 3 residues ahead of where the CDR3 ends, so the germline J gene completes it. The rearrangement links TRBV7-9 to TRBJ2-1; the D is unclear. The germline V and J ends were trimmed by 10 bases and 1 base, with 17 bases remaining between them. CDR1 is SEHNR and CDR2 is FQNEAQ in the germline V gene (reference sequence). There are 15 residues in the CDR3. CDR3 DNA, as far as it was read: TGTGCCATCCCCTCCGTAGTACGTTCCTACAATGAG. This codes for CAIPSVVRSYNE. From start to end, the CDR3 is CAIPSVVRSYNEQFF.

As concerns this clone: The read ends 3 residues before the CDR3 terminus; that terminus is restored from the germline J gene. V is TRBV2 and J is TRBJ2-7; 9 bases fit TRBD1. The CDR3 is 14 amino acids. V was pared by 7 bases and J by 3 bases, with 7 bases of the junction left unmatched. Per the germline V gene, CDR1 is SNHLY and CDR2 is FYNNEI. The CDR3: CASTLGQGGYEQYF. The sequenced CDR3 bases are TGTGCCAGCACCCTGGGACAGGGAGGCTACGAG.